The rows below give T cell receptor beta chains drawn from one sample of a study of early T cells in non-severe SARS-CoV-2 infection. TCRdb reprocessed the 5' RACE reads with MiXCR, giving one entry per CDR3 protein. Of about 60,000 distinct CDR3 sequences listed, approximately 9% are singletons. Sequenced input: whole blood. The origin of the receptors is an adult who was a healthcare worker with PCR-confirmed SARS-CoV-2 infection or an uninfected control (not recorded which). CDR3s include the opening cysteine and the closing phenylalanine or tryptophan. A D gene is named only where the DNA matches it firmly. Size tells how often a clone was seen (once, few, many) or the class of an expanded clone, and some rows leave it out.

D: .; J: TRBJ2-1; size: few; V: TRBV9; DNA: TGTGCCAGCAGCCAATTATTGGGGAATGAGCAGTTCTTC; CDR3: CASSQLLGNEQFF
D: .; J: TRBJ1-5; size: many; V: TRBV2; DNA: TGTGCCAGCAGTGAACGGCTGGGGGGCAATCAGCCCCAGCATTTT; CDR3: CASSERLGGNQPQHF
D: TRBD2; J: TRBJ2-7; size: .; V: TRBV20-1; DNA: TGCAGTGCTAGGGGGGGACTAGCGGGAGGGAGTTCTACCTACGAGCAGTACTTC; CDR3: CSARGGLAGGSSTYEQYF
D: .; J: TRBJ2-7; size: few; V: TRBV15; DNA: TGTGCCACCAGCAGAGCTACGGGAACCTACGAGCAGTACTTC; CDR3: CATSRATGTYEQYF
D: TRBD1; J: TRBJ2-7; size: many; V: TRBV10-3; DNA: TGTGCCATCAGTGACCCCGGGACAGGGGTCTACGAGCAGTACTTC; CDR3: CAISDPGTGVYEQYF
D: .; J: TRBJ1-1; size: few; V: TRBV5-6; DNA: TGTGCCAGCAGCTGGACAATTATGAACACTGAAGCTTTCTTT; CDR3: CASSWTIMNTEAFF
D: TRBD2; J: TRBJ2-5; size: many; V: TRBV7-8; DNA: TGTGCCAGCAGCTCAATACTAGCGGGAGGGAGGGCGGAAGAGACCCAGTACTTC; CDR3: CASSSILAGGRAEETQYF
D: TRBD1; J: TRBJ1-6; size: .; V: TRBV5-6; DNA: TGTGCCAGCAGCCTTGAGACAGGGGATAATTCACCCCTCCACTTT; CDR3: CASSLETGDNSPLHF
D: .; J: TRBJ2-1; size: .; V: TRBV12-3/TRBV12-4; DNA: TGTGCCAGCAGTTTAAATATAGGGGAGCGTTCCTACAATGAGCAGTTCTTC; CDR3: CASSLNIGERSYNEQFF
D: .; J: TRBJ2-3; size: many; V: TRBV12-3/TRBV12-4; DNA: TGTGCCAGCAGTCCAAGAGGACCGGTAATGGGAAGCACAGATACGCAGTATTTT; CDR3: CASSPRGPVMGSTDTQYF
D: TRBD2; J: TRBJ2-4; size: few; V: TRBV18; DNA: TGTGCCAGCTCACCTGGGACTAGCGGGAGTACAAACATTCAGTACTTC; CDR3: CASSPGTSGSTNIQYF
D: .; J: TRBJ2-1; size: .; V: TRBV19; DNA: TGTGCCAGTAGTATTACCGGGGCCTCCTACAATGAGCAGTTCTTC; CDR3: CASSITGASYNEQFF
D: .; J: TRBJ2-7; size: many; V: TRBV11-3; DNA: TGTGCCAGCAGCTCGGACAGCCGGGGTGAGCAGTACTTC; CDR3: CASSSDSRGEQYF
D: .; J: TRBJ2-1; size: many; V: TRBV4-1; DNA: TGCGCCAGCAGCCAAGACGAGGGACGGGAGCAGTTCTTC; CDR3: CASSQDEGREQFF
D: .; J: TRBJ2-1; size: few; V: TRBV12-3/TRBV12-4; DNA: TGTGCCAGCAGTGCTCCAAGATCGGGACGGCCCCTCGATGAGCAGTTCTTC; CDR3: CASSAPRSGRPLDEQFF
D: TRBD2; J: TRBJ2-1; size: few; V: TRBV10-3; DNA: TGTGCCATCAGTGAGTCCCTAGCGGGAGGGAGCTCCTACAATGAGCAGTTCTTC; CDR3: CAISESLAGGSSYNEQFF
D: .; J: TRBJ1-2; size: many; V: TRBV7-2; DNA: TGTGCCAGCAGGCCGGGATCAACTTACTACACCTTC; CDR3: CASRPGSTYYTF
D: .; J: TRBJ2-3; size: few; V: TRBV3-1; DNA: TGTGCCAGCAGCCAAGGGTCGAGTGATACGCAGTATTTT; CDR3: CASSQGSSDTQYF
D: .; J: TRBJ2-1; size: few; V: TRBV12-2; DNA: TGTGCAAGTCGCTTAGATTCGCCTCTAGCGGGGCTTACCTACAATGAGCAGTTCTTC; CDR3: CASRLDSPLAGLTYNEQFF
D: TRBD1; J: TRBJ1-5; size: .; V: TRBV20-1; DNA: TGCAGTGCTGCCCAGGGGGCATCTAGCAATCAGCCCCAGCATTTT; CDR3: CSAAQGASSNQPQHF
D: .; J: TRBJ2-7; size: .; V: TRBV20-1; DNA: TGCAGTGCTGCCCAGGCTTCCTACGAGCAGTACTTC; CDR3: CSAAQASYEQYF
D: .; J: TRBJ2-5; size: many; V: TRBV11-3; DNA: TGTGCCAGCAGCTTAGATCTCGGGCAGATCCAAGAGACCCAGTACTTC; CDR3: CASSLDLGQIQETQYF
D: .; J: TRBJ2-1; size: many; V: TRBV11-2; DNA: TGTGCCAGCAGTTTTGGTTCAAATGAGCAGTTCTTC; CDR3: CASSFGSNEQFF
D: TRBD1; J: TRBJ2-2; size: many; V: TRBV7-3; DNA: TGTGCCAGCAGCAAGGGACAGGCGAACACCGGGGAGCTGTTTTTT; CDR3: CASSKGQANTGELFF
D: TRBD1; J: TRBJ1-5; size: many; V: TRBV20-1; DNA: TGCAGTGCTGGACAGGGGGGGAATCAGCCCCAGCATTTT; CDR3: CSAGQGGNQPQHF
D: .; J: TRBJ1-6; size: .; V: TRBV11-2; DNA: TGTGCCAGCAGCTTAGTCGGCAGGGTTAATTCACCCCTCCACTTT; CDR3: CASSLVGRVNSPLHF
D: TRBD1; J: TRBJ1-2; size: .; V: TRBV30; DNA: TGTGCCTGGAGCTCGCTGACAGGGGTTTTCTATGGCTACACCTTC; CDR3: CAWSSLTGVFYGYTF
D: .; J: TRBJ1-4; size: many; V: TRBV7-6; DNA: TGTGCCAGCAGCTTAGTTCCGGGAACTAATGAAAAACTGTTTTTT; CDR3: CASSLVPGTNEKLFF
D: TRBD2; J: TRBJ2-1; size: .; V: TRBV5-4; DNA: TGTGCCAGCAGCGAGACTAGCGGGAGCTCCTACAATGAGCAGTTCTTC; CDR3: CASSETSGSSYNEQFF
D: TRBD2; J: TRBJ2-5; size: many; V: TRBV2; DNA: TGTGCCAGCAGGCCGGGACTAGCGGGAGACGGAGGAGAGACCCAGTACTTC; CDR3: CASRPGLAGDGGETQYF
D: .; J: TRBJ2-7; size: .; V: TRBV20-1; DNA: TGCAGTGCCCACGCTGGGGGGAGTTACCGTCCGGAGCAGTACTTC; CDR3: CSAHAGGSYRPEQYF
D: TRBD1; J: TRBJ2-1; size: .; V: TRBV10-3; DNA: TGTGCCATCAGCCGCACCGTCGGGACAGCCTACAATGAGCAGTTCTTC; CDR3: CAISRTVGTAYNEQFF
D: TRBD2; J: TRBJ2-7; size: few; V: TRBV29-1; DNA: TGCAGCGTTGTAAGCGGGAGAGACTCCTACGAGCAGTACTTC; CDR3: CSVVSGRDSYEQYF
D: TRBD1; J: TRBJ2-6; size: few; V: TRBV28; DNA: TGTGCCAGCAGTTTATATGGGACAGCATCCTACTCTGGGGCCAACGTCCTGACTTTC; CDR3: CASSLYGTASYSGANVLTF
D: TRBD1; J: TRBJ1-5; size: few; V: TRBV20-1; DNA: TGCAGTGCTAGAGCGGACAGGGCTTCTAATCAGCCCCAGCATTTT; CDR3: CSARADRASNQPQHF
D: TRBD1; J: TRBJ1-6; size: many; V: TRBV13; DNA: TGTGCCAGCAGCGGACAGGGGACGAGCTCCTATAATTCACCCCTCCACTTT; CDR3: CASSGQGTSSYNSPLHF
D: TRBD2; J: TRBJ2-5; size: .; V: TRBV9; DNA: TGTGCCAGCAGCCCACCACGGGAAGCGGGAGGTGGTTCAGGGTCGACCCAGTACTTC; CDR3: CASSPPREAGGGSGSTQYF
D: .; J: TRBJ1-1; size: .; V: TRBV6-1; DNA: TGTGCCAGCAGCCCCGGGCCGCAGGAAGCTTTCTTT; CDR3: CASSPGPQEAFF
D: .; J: TRBJ2-2; size: .; V: TRBV15; DNA: TGTGCCACCAGCAGAGGGCACAGGGTGAACACCGGGGAGCTGTTTTTT; CDR3: CATSRGHRVNTGELFF
D: TRBD2; J: TRBJ2-5; size: many; V: TRBV29-1; DNA: TGCAGCGTTGAAGGAGCGGGAGGAGTGGAGACCCAGTACTTC; CDR3: CSVEGAGGVETQYF
D: .; J: TRBJ2-5; size: .; V: TRBV7-2; DNA: TGTGCCAGCAGCTTTAAGGGGGTACAAGAGACCCAGTACTTC; CDR3: CASSFKGVQETQYF
D: .; J: TRBJ2-5; size: few; V: TRBV18; DNA: TGTGCCAGCTCACCATGGGAAAACCAAGAGACCCAGTACTTC; CDR3: CASSPWENQETQYF
D: TRBD1; J: TRBJ2-7; size: .; V: TRBV19; DNA: TGTGCCAGTACCCCGACAGGGTGGTCTCGCGAGCAGTACTTC; CDR3: CASTPTGWSREQYF
D: .; J: TRBJ2-3; size: many; V: TRBV5-1; DNA: TGCGCCAGCAGCCACAGCGGTCAACGCACAGATACGCAGTATTTT; CDR3: CASSHSGQRTDTQYF
D: TRBD1; J: TRBJ1-5; size: many; V: TRBV18; DNA: TGTGCCAGCTCACCACCGAAGGGGGCTCTTAGCAATCAGCCCCAGCATTTT; CDR3: CASSPPKGALSNQPQHF
D: .; J: TRBJ1-1; size: .; V: TRBV6-6; DNA: TGTGCCAGCAGGGGAACAGGAGGGGGCACTGAAGCTTTCTTT; CDR3: CASRGTGGGTEAFF
D: .; J: TRBJ1-1; size: many; V: TRBV10-3; DNA: TGTGCCATCAGTGAGTCGAGGCAAGAAGCTTTCTTT; CDR3: CAISESRQEAFF
D: TRBD2; J: TRBJ2-1; size: many; V: TRBV5-4; DNA: TGTGCCAGCAGCTTGTGGGAGGGCCTTTACTACAATGAGCAGTTCTTC; CDR3: CASSLWEGLYYNEQFF
D: TRBD2; J: TRBJ2-3; size: few; V: TRBV10-3; DNA: TGTGCCATCACCTCTGAGGCGGGGGGCACAGATACGCAGTATTTT; CDR3: CAITSEAGGTDTQYF
D: .; J: TRBJ2-5; size: .; V: TRBV10-3; DNA: TGTGCCACCAGTGAGTCGAGCGGGGAGACCCAGTACTTC; CDR3: CATSESSGETQYF
D: .; J: TRBJ2-5; size: many; V: TRBV30; DNA: TGTGCCTGGAGTCCCCCAGGGGAGGAGACCCAGTACTTC; CDR3: CAWSPPGEETQYF
D: TRBD2; J: TRBJ2-5; size: .; V: TRBV6-1; DNA: TGTGCCAGCCGACTAGCGGGAGGCGAGACCCAGTACTTC; CDR3: CASRLAGGETQYF
D: TRBD2; J: TRBJ2-2; size: .; V: TRBV7-8; DNA: TGTGCCAGCAATCGACCCGGCGGGAGGGCGAACACCGGGGAGCCGTTTTTT; CDR3: CASNRPGGRANTGEPFF
D: TRBD2; J: TRBJ2-1; size: many; V: TRBV29-1; DNA: TGCAGCGTTGAAAACCGGGGGGGCAATGAGCAGTTCTTC; CDR3: CSVENRGGNEQFF
D: .; J: TRBJ2-5; size: many; V: TRBV20-1; DNA: TGCAGTGCTAGAGGACGGATTCAAGAGACCCAGTACTTC; CDR3: CSARGRIQETQYF
D: TRBD1; J: TRBJ1-5; size: many; V: TRBV29-1; DNA: TGCAGCGTTGACAAGACAGGGGGCGGTAGCAATCAGCCCCAGCATTTT; CDR3: CSVDKTGGGSNQPQHF
D: .; J: TRBJ1-1; size: .; V: TRBV7-6; DNA: TGTGCCAGCAGCTTAGCTTTACCCCTGACTGAAGCTTTCTTT; CDR3: CASSLALPLTEAFF
D: .; J: TRBJ2-3; size: many; V: TRBV6-5; DNA: TGTGCCAGCAGGCTAGCGACCCGCACAGATACGCAGTATTTT; CDR3: CASRLATRTDTQYF
D: .; J: TRBJ1-6; size: .; V: TRBV12-3/TRBV12-4; DNA: TGTGCCAGCAGTTTTAGAAGGGGTTCCGATTCACCCCTCCACTTT; CDR3: CASSFRRGSDSPLHF